The present T cell receptor beta chain was sequenced within a study of beta chain features in type 1 diabetes. Study context: When patients were set against healthy donors, age, gender and cell yields were similar. All samples together contributed 95 million to 110 million sorted cells for examination.

Investigators reverse transcribed all isolated RNA, so they sequenced expressed TCRB transcripts. TCRdb keeps only in-frame clones here, not all; method: immunoSEQ multiplex PCR. The data show about 660,000 clones, about an eighth seen once. Germline CDR1 is GTSNPN and CDR2 is SVGIG (reference sequence). Germline trimming cut 4 bases from V and 8 bases from J; bases unmatched to any gene: 7. CDR3 length: 13 amino acids. Study-wide findings and caveats: In all four CD4+ subsets, TCRB CDR3 length was significantly, moderately reduced in type 1 diabetes.

This clone has a handful of counts. Its antigen is currently unknown. Source material: naive CD4+ T cells from blood. The J gene is TRBJ1-4, the V gene TRBV30; 7 nucleotides align to TRBD1. This clonotype was sampled from a man aged 18 to 30 with type 1 diabetes. CDR3 sequence: CAWNRGLGEKLFF. In DNA, the CDR3 is TGTGCCTGGAACAGGGGTCTAGGAGAAAAACTGTTTTTT. The whole variable domain, remainder taken from reference TRBV30 and TRBJ1-4, is SQTIHQWPATLVQPVGSPLSLECTVEGTSNPNLYWYRQAAGRGLQLLFYSVGIGQISSEVPQNLSASRPQDRQFILSSKKLLLSDSGFYLCAWNRGLGEKLFFGSGTQLSVL.